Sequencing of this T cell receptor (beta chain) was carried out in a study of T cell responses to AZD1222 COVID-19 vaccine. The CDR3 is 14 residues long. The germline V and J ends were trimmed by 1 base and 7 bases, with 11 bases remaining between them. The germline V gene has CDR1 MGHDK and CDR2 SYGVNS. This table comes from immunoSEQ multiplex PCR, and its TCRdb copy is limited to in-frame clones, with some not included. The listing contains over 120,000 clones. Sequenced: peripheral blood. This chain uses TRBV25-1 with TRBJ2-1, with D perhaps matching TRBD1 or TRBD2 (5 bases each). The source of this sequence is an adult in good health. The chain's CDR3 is CASSEFGTVNEQFF. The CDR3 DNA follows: TGTGCCAGCAGTGAATTCGGGACGGTGAATGAGCAGTTCTTC.